The present TCR beta chain was sequenced within a study of T cell changes during pregnancy in multiple sclerosis. The CDR3 is 16 amino acids. Germline CDR1 is SGHRS and CDR2 is YFSETQ. The V gene end was trimmed by 4 bases and the J gene end by 4 bases; junction bases not matched to a gene: 9. The protocol was immunoSEQ multiplex PCR, while the TCRdb copy is restricted to in-frame clones and leaves out a portion. This table has tens of thousands of clones, more than 80% appearing once. V is TRBV5-1 and J is TRBJ2-1; 9 bases are shared with TRBD2. Here the sequenced sample was peripheral blood, taken in the third trimester of pregnancy. The TCR originated in a female donor with multiple sclerosis, enrolled in a pregnancy study. CDR3 sequence reads: CASSRGSSGEYNEQFF. The CDR3 nucleotides are TGCGCCAGCAGCCGAGGGTCTAGCGGGGAATACAATGAGCAGTTCTTC.